One and the same sample provided the 26 T cell receptor beta chains below, sequenced in a study of T cells in localized non-small cell lung cancer. Some clones are missing from TCRdb's copy, which holds only in-frame ones; the method was immunoSEQ multiplex PCR. Counted here are around 130,000 clones, 89% occurring once; the ten biggest clones make up 1.5% to 2%. The material sequenced was peripheral blood, taken before any cancer treatment. These receptor sequences come from a female donor at least 60 years old with stage I lung adenocarcinoma.

This clone appeared a few times. This chain links TRBV2 with TRBJ2-7; D is possibly TRBD1 (5 bases). Germline-derived CDR1 and CDR2 are SNHLY and FYNNEI. V was cut by 4 bases and J by 2 bases, with 6 bases left in between. The CDR3 contains 12 residues. The DNA of the CDR3 is TGTGCCAGCAGTGGGACAACCTACGAGCAGTACTTC. Its protein is CASSGTTYEQYF.

The chain uses TRBV15 and TRBJ1-2, with 9 bases fitting TRBD1. Germline values: CDR1 LNHNV, CDR2 YYDKDF (reference sequence). The V segment lost 5 bases and the J segment 3 bases; nucleotides outside the gene matches: 16. The CDR3 is 18 residues long. As DNA, the CDR3 is TGTGCCACCAGCTCCAGGAGGGGGACAGGGAAGGTCGACTATGGCTACACCTTC. This gives the protein CATSSRRGTGKVDYGYTF.

The J gene is TRBJ2-1, the V gene TRBV7-2; TRBD2 matches 11 bases. Germline V CDR1 and CDR2: SGHTA, FQGNSA. The ends lost 5 bases at V and 5 bases at J; junction bases unmatched: 5. This CDR3 has 15 amino acids. The CDR3 nucleotides read TGTGCCAGCAGCCGTAGCGGGAGGGCTGACAATGAGCAGTTCTTC. This translates into CASSRSGRADNEQFF.

V and J are TRBV9 and TRBJ2-5; TRBD2 matches at 10 bases. The germline V gene encodes CDR1 SGDLS and CDR2 YYNGEE. Trimming removed 0 bases from V and 4 bases from J; junction bases left unmatched: 6. CDR3 length equals 16 residues. The CDR3 region has the DNA TGTGCCAGCAGCGTAGTGGCTAGCGGGAGCACAGAGACCCAGTACTTC. This sequence encodes CASSVVASGSTETQYF.

The CDR3, as DNA: TGCGCCAGCAGCTTGGCGGGGATGAACACTGAAGCTTTCTTT. It translates to CASSLAGMNTEAFF. This chain links TRBV5-1 with TRBJ1-1; D is uncertain. The CDR3 consists of 14 residues. The V gene's germline CDR1 is SGHRS and CDR2 YFSETQ. V gave up 0 bases and J gave up 0 bases, with 6 bases separating them.

The V gene is TRBV6-1, the J gene TRBJ2-2; possible D gene TRBD2, 5 bases. The CDR3 consists of 14 residues. Trimming stripped 3 bases from V and 4 bases from J, with 9 bases between. CDR1 and CDR2 from the germline V gene are MNHNS and SASEGT. This CDR3 reads CASSDNGVTGELFF. CDR3 nucleotide sequence: TGTGCCAGCAGTGATAACGGGGTCACCGGGGAGCTGTTTTTT.

The chain couples TRBV10-3 to TRBJ2-5, with 8 bases aligning to TRBD1. CDR3 length equals 11 residues. J was trimmed by 7 bases and V by 5 bases; bases with no gene match: 0. Germline CDR1 ENHRY, CDR2 SYGVKD. The CDR3 DNA sequence: TGTGCCATCAGTACAGGGGGGACCCAGTACTTC. It translates to CAISTGGTQYF.

This chain uses TRBV19 with TRBJ1-1; D unclear. This CDR3 contains 11 residues. The V gene's germline CDR1 is LNHDA and CDR2 SQIVND (reference sequence). V was pared by 4 bases and J by 5 bases, with 5 bases between. CDR3 region: CASSRTTEAFF. CDR3 DNA sequence: TGTGCCAGTAGTAGGACTACTGAAGCTTTCTTT.

The CDR3 DNA is TGCGCCAGCAGCTTAGAGACAGCGGGCTATGGCTACACCTTC. Protein: CASSLETAGYGYTF. This chain joins TRBV5-1 and TRBJ1-2, with D possibly TRBD1 on 5 matching bases. CDR3 size: 14 residues. Trimming removed 2 bases at V and 4 bases at J, with 12 bases between. The germline CDR1 and CDR2 sequences are SGHRS and YFSETQ.

J is TRBJ2-3 and V is TRBV19, with TRBD2 matching 12 bases. V was pared by 10 bases and J by 2 bases, with 28 bases of the junction left unmatched. This CDR3 region has 22 residues. Germline lookup yields CDR1 LNHDA and CDR2 SQIVND (reference sequence). Here the CDR3 DNA reads TGTGCCACCTCACAAGGCTACTCTAGCGTGACTCTAGCGGGAGGGCCCACAGATACGCAGTATTTT. It encodes CATSQGYSSVTLAGGPTDTQYF.

This chain uses TRBV14 with TRBJ2-6, with D possibly matching TRBD2 (6 bases). V lost 6 bases, J lost 5 bases, and 17 bases lay in between. The CDR3 length is 16 residues. The germline V gene has CDR1 SGHDN and CDR2 FVKESK. The CDR3 DNA is TGTGCCAGCAGTCGAGGAGGGTTCTCCTGGGCCAACGTCCTGACTTTC. Protein sequence: CASSRGGFSWANVLTF.

This chain links TRBV4-1 with TRBJ2-1; 11 bases line up with TRBD2. Germline CDR1 is MGHRA and CDR2 is YSYEKL. This CDR3 region has 15 residues. Unmatched junction bases numbered 6, after V lost 2 bases and J lost 9 bases. The CDR3 DNA reads as TGCGCCAGCAGCCAAACCTCGGGACTAGCGGCTGAGCAGTTCTTC. Translated: CASSQTSGLAAEQFF.

The rearrangement uses TRBV5-1 and TRBJ2-7; 8 nucleotides agree with TRBD1. The germline V gene has CDR1 SGHRS and CDR2 YFSETQ. The CDR3 consists of 14 residues. The ends lost 0 bases at V and 2 bases at J; junction bases unmatched: 1. CDR3 sequence reads: CASSLETGAYEQYF. Written as DNA, the CDR3 is TGCGCCAGCAGCTTGGAGACAGGGGCCTACGAGCAGTACTTC.

The chain combines TRBV19 with TRBJ2-7; a weak D match, TRBD2 (5 bases). This CDR3 region has 16 residues. Looked up from germline, CDR1 is LNHDA and CDR2 is SQIVND (reference sequence). V lost 5 bases to trimming and J lost 4 bases, with 21 bases between them. The DNA of the CDR3 is TGTGCCAGTAGTCCCATCTCATTCGAGGGCCGTTACGAGCAGTACTTC. Its protein is CASSPISFEGRYEQYF. Drawing the rest from reference TRBV19 and TRBJ2-7, the complete variable domain is DGGITQSPKYLFRKEGQNVTLSCEQNLNHDAMYWYRQDPGQGLRLIYYSQIVNDFQKGDIAEGYSVSREKKESFPLTVTSAQKNPTAFYLCASSPISFEGRYEQYFGPGTRLTVT.

A word on this clone: The same CDR3 also results from other DNA sequences found in this sample. The rearrangement joins TRBV28 to TRBJ2-5; no definite D call. The V end was cut by 4 bases, the J end by 2 bases, with 2 bases between. Germline CDR1 and CDR2: MDHEN and SYDVKM. This CDR3 has 11 amino acids. The CDR3 spells CASSSQETQYF. The CDR3 coding sequence is TGTGCCAGCAGTTCGCAAGAGACCCAGTACTTC. The full variable domain, its missing parts supplied by reference TRBV28 and TRBJ2-5, is DVKVTQSSRYLVKRTGEKVFLECVQDMDHENMFWYRQDPGLGLRLIYFSYDVKMKEKGDIPEGYSVSREKKERFSLILESASTNQTSMYLCASSSQETQYFGPGTRLLVL.

The V gene is TRBV29-1, the J gene TRBJ2-1, with a possible D match to TRBD2 (6 bases). CDR3 length: 14 residues. Germline loops: CDR1 SQVTM, CDR2 ANQGSEA. V lost 3 bases to trimming and J lost 3 bases, with 12 bases between them. The CDR3 sequence: CSVEQPGDYNEQFF. The CDR3 bases are TGCAGCGTTGAGCAACCGGGAGACTACAATGAGCAGTTCTTC.

The rearrangement links TRBV6-1 to TRBJ2-5; D perhaps matches TRBD1 (7 bases). The CDR3 loop spans 14 amino acids. The V and J ends lost 2 bases and 5 bases respectively, with 12 bases between them. Germline V CDR1 and CDR2: MNHNS, SASEGT. The CDR3 sequence is CASSESSGGETQYF. CDR3 DNA sequence: TGTGCCAGCAGTGAAAGTTCAGGGGGGGAGACCCAGTACTTC.

This chain joins TRBV9 and TRBJ2-1; 8 bases map to TRBD1. The CDR3 has 14 residues. Germline assignment: CDR1 SGDLS and CDR2 YYNGEE. With V trimmed by 1 base and J by 8 bases, 5 bases remained unmatched. The chain's CDR3 is CASSVLGQGYEQFF. DNA of the CDR3: TGTGCCAGCAGCGTACTAGGACAGGGATATGAGCAGTTCTTC.

The V gene is TRBV9, the J gene TRBJ2-1; 13 bases agree with TRBD2. This CDR3 is built from 17 residues. Germline V CDR1 and CDR2: SGDLS, YYNGEE. V lost 0 bases to trimming and J lost 6 bases; unmatched junction nucleotides: 6. CDR3 in DNA: TGTGCCAGCAGCGTAGGGACTAGCGGGAGTGGTTTCAATGAGCAGTTCTTC. Protein: CASSVGTSGSGFNEQFF.

This clone was counted a few times. The rearrangement uses TRBV27 and TRBJ2-7; 11 bases are a match to TRBD1. V gave up 4 bases and J gave up 3 bases; unmatched junction bases: 8. Germline V CDR1 and CDR2: MNHEY, SMNVEV (reference sequence). This CDR3 region has 16 residues. The CDR3 DNA reads TGTGCCAGCAGTTACCTCGGGACAGGGGGAGTCTACGAGCAGTACTTC. It specifies CASSYLGTGGVYEQYF.

This rearrangement joins TRBV10-2 to TRBJ1-2; weak D call: TRBD1 (5 bases). CDR3 size: 14 residues. V dropped 3 bases and J dropped 6 bases, with 14 bases sitting between them. Germline CDR1 WSHSY, CDR2 SAAADI. The CDR3 protein is CASSELVGGDGYTF. CDR3 nucleotide sequence: TGCGCCAGCAGTGAATTAGTCGGGGGAGATGGCTACACCTTC.

The genes are TRBV28 and TRBJ2-7; D call uncertain. Looked up from germline, CDR1 is MDHEN and CDR2 is SYDVKM. Trimming left V 5 bases short and J 1 base short, with 6 bases between. The CDR3 extends over 12 amino acids. The CDR3 region is CASSLVSYEQYF. DNA for the CDR3: TGTGCCAGCAGTCTAGTGTCCTACGAGCAGTACTTC. Full variable domain (rest looked up from reference TRBV28 and TRBJ2-7): DVKVTQSSRYLVKRTGEKVFLECVQDMDHENMFWYRQDPGLGLRLIYFSYDVKMKEKGDIPEGYSVSREKKERFSLILESASTNQTSMYLCASSLVSYEQYFGPGTRLTVT.

The chain uses TRBV2 and TRBJ2-3; D is uncertain. The CDR3 loop spans 12 amino acids. The V gene's germline CDR1 is SNHLY and CDR2 FYNNEI. The ends were cut back, 6 bases at V and 8 bases at J, with 12 bases in the middle. The CDR3 nucleotides are TGTGCCAGCAGAGAGACTCCCCTTACGCAGTATTTT. It encodes CASRETPLTQYF. Full variable domain (remainder filled in from reference TRBV2 and TRBJ2-3): EPEVTQTPSHQVTQMGQEVILRCVPISNHLYFYWYRQILGQKVEFLVSFYNNEISEKSEIFDDQFSVERPDGSNFTLKIRSTKLEDSAMYFCASRETPLTQYFGPGTRLTVL.

The chain recombines TRBV19 with TRBJ2-7, with TRBD1 matching over 9 bases. The CDR3 is 15 residues long. With 3 bases clipped from V and 2 bases from J, the junction kept 5 bases outside the gene matches. Germline CDR1 is LNHDA and CDR2 is SQIVND (reference sequence). For the CDR3, the DNA is TGTGCCAGTAGTATTTCCGGGACAGGGACCTACGAGCAGTACTTC. Its protein is CASSISGTGTYEQYF.

The chain joins TRBV29-1 to TRBJ2-7; 8 positions agree with TRBD2. There are 14 residues in the CDR3. With V trimmed by 4 bases and J by 4 bases, 9 bases remained unmatched. Germline V gives CDR1 SQVTM, CDR2 ANQGSEA. The CDR3 DNA reads TGCAGCGTTGTGGGCGGGAGGAGCGAATACGAGCAGTACTTC. This gives the protein CSVVGGRSEYEQYF.

The chain uses TRBV10-3 and TRBJ2-7; possibly TRBD2 for D (5 bases). CDR3 size: 14 residues. V was trimmed by 10 bases and J by 3 bases, leaving 19 bases between them. CDR1 is ENHRY, CDR2 SYGVKD, per germline. The CDR3 region has the DNA TGTGCCACCCAAGGACTGCAGGTGGGCTACGAGCAGTACTTC. Protein product: CATQGLQVGYEQYF.